This paragraph covers one TCR beta chain sequence. This sample is part of a study of T cell responses to AZD1222 COVID-19 vaccine. Libraries were prepared by immunoSEQ multiplex PCR; TCRdb keeps only in-frame clonotypes and omits some of them. The table records tens of thousands of clones, nearly 90% of them present only once. Germline loops: CDR1 SQVTM, CDR2 ANQGSEA. The V end lost 4 bases, the J end lost 4 bases, and 7 bases lay between the germline ends. CDR3 size: 11 residues. Here the sequenced sample was peripheral blood, taken on day 0 of AZD1222 vaccination. The receptor's source is an adult in good health. The rearrangement joins TRBV29-1 to TRBJ1-2, with D uncertain. DNA for the CDR3: TGCAGCGTTGGCGAGGGCTATGGCTACACCTTC. Protein product: CSVGEGYGYTF.